This is a list of T cell receptor beta chains from one sample in a study of blood T cell repertoires in COVID-19. The protocol was immunoSEQ multiplex PCR, while the TCRdb copy is restricted to in-frame clones and leaves out a portion. The table has roughly 67,000 clones, about nine tenths seen once; the top ten hold about 4.3%. Material: peripheral blood. The source is a middle-aged man with active COVID-19. CDR3s include the opening cysteine and the closing phenylalanine or tryptophan. Each record gives: clone size, D gene, V gene, J gene, CDR3 protein, CDR3 DNA. A D gene is named only where the DNA matches it firmly. Clone size is stated in some rows and not others, as once, few, many or a class when expanded.

>NA|TRBD1|TRBV24-1|TRBJ1-4
CATSDCRDRRSKLFF
TGTGCCACCAGTGACTGTCGGGACAGGCGGTCAAAACTGTTTTTT
>NA|NA|TRBV24-1|TRBJ2-3
CATSDAGFDTQYF
TGTGCCACCAGTGACGCAGGGTTCGATACGCAGTATTTT
>NA|NA|TRBV15|TRBJ1-3
CATSRDIAYSGNTIYF
TGTGCCACCAGCAGAGATATTGCCTACTCTGGAAACACCATATATTTT
>NA|NA|TRBV9|TRBJ2-1
CASSVGGSSSYNEQFF
TGTGCCAGCAGCGTAGGAGGGTCGAGCTCCTACAATGAGCAGTTCTTC
>NA|TRBD1|TRBV5-6|TRBJ2-7
CASSKDRAHEQYF
TGTGCCAGCAGCAAAGACAGGGCCCACGAGCAGTACTTC
>few|TRBD1|TRBV13|TRBJ2-7
CASSLGGQGVAYEQYF
TGTGCCAGCAGCTTAGGCGGACAGGGGGTTGCCTACGAGCAGTACTTC
>NA|NA|TRBV6-5|TRBJ2-2
CASRVRAAQPGELFF
TGTGCCAGCCGAGTCAGGGCGGCCCAGCCCGGGGAGCTGTTTTTT
>NA|NA|TRBV7-9|TRBJ2-1
CASSSTKAGSYNEQFF
TGTGCCAGCAGCTCCACAAAAGCGGGCTCCTACAATGAGCAGTTCTTC
>few|NA|TRBV19|TRBJ2-1
CASSFGTSTQDEQFF
TGTGCCAGTAGCTTCGGGACTTCTACTCAAGATGAGCAGTTCTTC
>NA|NA|TRBV30|TRBJ1-2
CAWSQGYYGYTF
TGTGCCTGGAGTCAGGGGTACTATGGCTACACCTTC
>NA|NA|TRBV9|TRBJ2-2
CASSVEQGGSTGELFF
TGTGCCAGCAGCGTAGAGCAGGGGGGTTCCACCGGGGAGCTGTTTTTT
>NA|NA|TRBV21-1|TRBJ2-2
CASSPYPPGQGMVSNTGELFF
TGTGCCAGCAGCCCCTACCCCCCGGGACAGGGAATGGTAAGTAACACCGGGGAGCTGTTTTTT
>NA|TRBD1|TRBV7-9|TRBJ1-1
CASRGQGEETEAFF
TGTGCCAGCAGGGGACAGGGTGAGGAAACTGAAGCTTTCTTT
>NA|TRBD2|TRBV5-1|TRBJ2-3
CASSGTIPYTQYF
TGCGCCAGCAGTGGGACTATACCCTATACGCAGTATTTT